The 7 T cell receptor beta chains listed next were all sequenced from one sample in a study of cytomegalovirus exposure and HLA in healthy donors. This PCR relied on a set of 60 Vbeta primers and 13 Jbeta primers. TCRdb's table, derived via immunoSEQ multiplex PCR, lists solely in-frame clones and lacks some. The table has over 90,000 clones, approximately 74% seen once. The sample was PBMCs. Receptors originate from a woman in her seventies in good health and CMV-seropositive.

This clone was seen more than once but under ten times. The chain is built from TRBV9 and TRBJ2-7; no firm D call. This CDR3 comprises 15 residues. Germline CDR1 and CDR2: SGDLS and YYNGEE. V gave up 4 bases and J gave up 1 base, with 15 bases separating them. The CDR3 loop is CASSTNPAASYEQYF. The DNA of the CDR3 is TGTGCCAGCAGCACAAACCCGGCGGCATCCTACGAGCAGTACTTC.

The CDR3 nucleotides are TGTGCCAGCAGTTACGGGAGGGATCAGCCCCAGCATTTT. This sequence encodes CASSYGRDQPQHF. The chain recombines TRBV6-5 with TRBJ1-5; the D is unclear. In germline, CDR1 is MNHEY, CDR2 SVGAGI. The CDR3 has 13 residues. Trimming removed 2 bases from V and 5 bases from J, with 7 bases in between.

The chain has TRBV7-2 and TRBJ1-1; TRBD1 matches at 9 bases. From germline, CDR1 is SGHTA and CDR2 FQGNSA. V dropped 5 bases and J dropped 4; count of bases not matched to a gene: 8. CDR3 length: 15 residues. The CDR3 nucleotides read TGTGCCAGCAGCCAAGGACAGGGGAGAAGCACTGAAGCTTTCTTT. This translates into CASSQGQGRSTEAFF.

The sample holds one count of this clone. The chain is built from TRBV11-3 and TRBJ2-1, with a weak D call TRBD2 (6 bases). CDR3 length: 16 amino acids. V lost 2 bases and J 0 bases, leaving 11 bases between the germline ends. Per the germline V gene, CDR1 is SGHNT and CDR2 is YENEEA. CDR3 sequence: CASSLRGTDSYNEQFF. The CDR3 nucleotides are TGTGCCAGCAGCTTACGGGGGACCGACTCCTACAATGAGCAGTTCTTC.

The rearrangement links TRBV6-1 to TRBJ1-3; D unclear. Germline values: CDR1 MNHNS, CDR2 SASEGT. V dropped 7 bases and J dropped 0 bases, with 10 bases sitting between them. The CDR3 contains 14 residues. The CDR3 DNA sequence: TGTGCCAGCAAAGAGATTAGCTCTGGAAACACCATATATTTT. Its translation is CASKEISSGNTIYF.

V and J are TRBV6-5 and TRBJ2-3; no firm D call. This CDR3 spans 14 amino acids. Per germline, CDR1 MNHEY and CDR2 SVGAGI. V was cut by 3 bases and J by 0 bases, with 7 bases left in between. The CDR3 DNA follows: TGTGCCAGCAGTTATCAACTCAGCACAGATACGCAGTATTTT. This translates into CASSYQLSTDTQYF.

This chain joins TRBV18 and TRBJ2-7; TRBD1 agrees at 7 bases. Germline V CDR1 and CDR2: KGHSH, LQKENI. V lost 5 bases and J lost 0; bases outside the gene matches: 10. The CDR3 is 16 residues long. The CDR3 is CASSTPGQTGSYEQYF. The CDR3 DNA reads as TGTGCCAGCTCAACCCCGGGACAGACGGGCTCCTACGAGCAGTACTTC.